The rows below give T cell receptor beta chains drawn from one sample of a study of blood T cell repertoires in COVID-19. Sequencing used immunoSEQ multiplex PCR; TCRdb keeps in-frame clones, though not all of them. The sample lists hundreds of thousands of clones; 70% to 85% were seen once. The specimen sequenced was peripheral blood. The receptors derive from a woman aged 40 to 49 with active or convalescent COVID-19. Both conserved end residues are part of each CDR3. A D gene is named only where the DNA matches it firmly. The size field is filled for only some rows; it gives once, few, many or a size class.

abundance	d_gene	v_gene	j_gene	CDR3aa	CDR3nt
-	-	TRBV30	TRBJ1-3	CAWSRDTFSGNTIYF	TGTGCCTGGAGTAGGGACACCTTCTCTGGAAACACCATATATTTT
-	-	TRBV28	TRBJ2-2	CASSFRGLHTGELFF	TGTGCCAGCAGTTTCCGGGGACTTCACACCGGGGAGCTGTTTTTT
-	-	TRBV13	TRBJ1-2	CASSRPGGAYGYTF	TGTGCCAGCAGCCGACCGGGCGGGGCCTATGGCTACACCTTC
-	-	TRBV7-3	TRBJ2-3	CASSAEGRSTQYF	TGTGCCAGCAGCGCAGAGGGCCGGAGTACGCAGTATTTT
-	-	TRBV5-4	TRBJ1-6	CASSFGKGLYSPLHF	TGTGCCAGCAGCTTTGGGAAGGGGTTGTATTCACCCCTCCACTTT
-	-	TRBV11-2	TRBJ1-1	CASSLRQTAFF	TGTGCCAGCAGCTTACGACAGACAGCTTTCTTT
few	TRBD1	TRBV2	TRBJ1-5	CASRGDRGLQPQHF	TGTGCCAGCAGGGGCGACAGGGGGCTTCAGCCCCAGCATTTT
-	-	TRBV5-5	TRBJ2-7	CASSQQGWRSHEQYF	TGTGCCAGCAGCCAACAGGGCTGGCGCTCCCACGAGCAGTACTTC
-	-	TRBV7-9	TRBJ1-4	CASSLAGVISTNEKLFF	TGTGCCAGCAGCTTAGCAGGAGTTATTTCAACTAATGAAAAACTGTTTTTT
-	TRBD2	TRBV24-1	TRBJ2-1	CATSDLETGGVEQFF	TGTGCCACCAGTGATTTGGAAACGGGGGGAGTTGAGCAGTTCTTC
-	TRBD1	TRBV6-5	TRBJ1-1	CASSYGTGAAEAFF	TGTGCCAGCAGTTACGGCACAGGGGCAGCTGAAGCTTTCTTT
-	TRBD1	TRBV12-3/TRBV12-4	TRBJ2-3	CASGQGTDTQYF	TGTGCCAGCGGACAGGGAACAGATACGCAGTATTTT
once	-	TRBV14	TRBJ1-2	CASSPRTYPPGGYTF	TGTGCCAGCAGCCCCCGGACGTATCCTCCGGGGGGCTACACCTTC
-	-	TRBV7-2	TRBJ1-3	CASSLAQGISGNTIYF	TGTGCCAGCAGCTTGGCACAGGGAATCTCTGGAAACACCATATATTTT
-	-	TRBV9	TRBJ2-2	CASSRAGAANTGELFF	TGTGCCAGCAGCAGGGCTGGGGCCGCGAACACCGGGGAGCTGTTTTTT
-	-	TRBV2	TRBJ1-1	CASRKNRIMNTEAFF	TGTGCCAGCAGGAAGAACAGGATCATGAACACTGAAGCTTTCTTT
-	-	TRBV10-3	TRBJ1-2	CAHRLNYGYTF	TGTGCCCACAGGCTGAACTATGGCTACACCTTC
-	-	TRBV19	TRBJ1-4	CASSMPGNSNEKLFF	TGTGCCAGTAGTATGCCAGGGAATTCGAATGAAAAACTGTTTTTT
-	-	TRBV21-1	TRBJ2-6	CASSKWIGGGLSGANVLTF	TGTGCCAGCAGCAAGTGGATTGGGGGCGGACTCTCTGGGGCCAACGTCCTGACTTTC
-	TRBD1	TRBV29-1	TRBJ2-5	CSVDAGRGRGETQYF	TGCAGCGTCGATGCTGGCAGGGGGCGCGGGGAGACCCAGTACTTC
-	-	TRBV6-6	TRBJ1-1	CASSPRGSTEAFF	TGTGCCAGCAGTCCCAGGGGATCTACTGAAGCTTTCTTT
-	-	TRBV28	TRBJ1-2	CASSLVDSQTCAF	TGTGCCAGCAGTTTGGTGGACAGTCAAACTTGCGCCTTC
-	TRBD1	TRBV5-5	TRBJ1-5	CASSLQGGQPQHF	TGTGCCAGCAGCTTGCAAGGGGGCCAGCCCCAGCATTTT